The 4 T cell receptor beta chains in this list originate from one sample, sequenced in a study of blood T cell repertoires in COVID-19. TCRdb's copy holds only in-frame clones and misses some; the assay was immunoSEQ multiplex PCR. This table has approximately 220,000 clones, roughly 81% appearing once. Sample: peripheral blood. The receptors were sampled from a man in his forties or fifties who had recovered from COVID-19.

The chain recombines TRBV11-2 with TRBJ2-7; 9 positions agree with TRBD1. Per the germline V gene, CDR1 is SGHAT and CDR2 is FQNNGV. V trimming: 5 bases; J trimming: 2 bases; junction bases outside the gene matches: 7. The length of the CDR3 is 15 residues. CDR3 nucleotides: TGTGCCAGCAGCCAGTCCGGGACAGGGACCTACGAGCAGTACTTC. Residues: CASSQSGTGTYEQYF.

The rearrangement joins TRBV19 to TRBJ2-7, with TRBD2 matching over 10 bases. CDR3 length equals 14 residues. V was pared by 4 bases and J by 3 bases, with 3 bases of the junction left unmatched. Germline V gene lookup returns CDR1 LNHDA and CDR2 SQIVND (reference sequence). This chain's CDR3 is CASSKREGDYEQYF. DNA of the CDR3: TGTGCCAGTAGTAAGCGGGAGGGAGACTACGAGCAGTACTTC.

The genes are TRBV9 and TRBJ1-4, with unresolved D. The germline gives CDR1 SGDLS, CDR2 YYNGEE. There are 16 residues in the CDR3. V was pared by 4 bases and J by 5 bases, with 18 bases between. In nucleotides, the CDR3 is TGTGCCAGCAGCCTCACCCCACAGCGGCTCAATGAAAAACTGTTTTTT. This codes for CASSLTPQRLNEKLFF.

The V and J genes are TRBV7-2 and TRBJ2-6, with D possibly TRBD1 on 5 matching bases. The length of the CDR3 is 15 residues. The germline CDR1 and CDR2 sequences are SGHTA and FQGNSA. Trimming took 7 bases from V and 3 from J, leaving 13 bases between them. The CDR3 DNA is TGTGCCAGCATCCAGAACAGGCTTGGGGCCAACGTCCTGACTTTC. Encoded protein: CASIQNRLGANVLTF.